This T cell receptor (beta chain) was recovered during a study of blood T cell repertoires in COVID-19. Turning to the study itself: Both acute and convalescent COVID-19 samples were obtained from the United States, Italy and Spain. Sample material is recorded as cDNA or gDNA derived from T cells, B-cell-depleted T cells, or PBMCs.

Methods used by the authors: Amplification from reference gene primers served as the basis for estimated nucleated cell counts. The method was immunoSEQ multiplex PCR; TCRdb's version includes in-frame clones alone and lacks a portion of them. V, J and clone size are taken as reported in that table, and D and trimming were inferred from the DNA itself. The table lists about 74,000 clones, almost 90% of them singletons, with roughly 1.9% in the top ten. Trimming removed 8 bases from V and 9 bases from J, with 13 bases in between. The CDR3 loop spans 12 amino acids. Germline V gives CDR1 KGHDR, CDR2 SFDVKD.

The sequencing input was peripheral blood. The chain recombines TRBV24-1 with TRBJ2-1; perhaps TRBD1 as D (7 bases). This receptor was obtained from a woman of 80 years or more with active or convalescent COVID-19. CDR3: CATMGRGAEQFF. The CDR3 coding sequence is TGTGCCACCATGGGCAGGGGGGCTGAGCAGTTCTTC.